The subject of this entry is one T cell receptor (beta chain). The CDR3 is 17 residues long. CDR1 and CDR2 from the germline V gene are LGHDT and YNNKEL (reference sequence). The V and J ends lost 1 base and 6 bases, in that order; junction bases with no gene match: 11. Data came from immunoSEQ multiplex PCR; TCRdb stores just in-frame clones and leaves some out. The data show some 62,000 clones, roughly 85% seen once. The data stem from a study of blood T cell repertoires in COVID-19. The specimen was peripheral blood. The clonotype originates from a woman older than 75 with acute or convalescent COVID-19. The chain carries TRBV3-1 (or the pseudogene TRBV3-2) and TRBJ2-1, with 8 bases aligning to TRBD2. The CDR3 is CASSQGLGSGGANEQFF. In DNA form, the CDR3 reads TGTGCCAGCAGCCAAGGCCTTGGCAGCGGGGGCGCCAATGAGCAGTTCTTC.